The sample holds many counts of the clone carrying this T cell receptor beta chain. The antigen is not known. It was considered stable Graves' hyperthyroidism when ophthalmopathy did not progress within 18 months. Disease duration under 2 months; hyperthyroidism patients were aged 18 to 65. Patients were excluded because of uncontrolled infection, other autoimmune disease, pregnancy or lactation. These data are taken from a study of T cells in Graves' hyperthyroidism and ophthalmopathy. Notes on the study in general: Classification by a 13 V-J model distinguished ophthalmopathy from stable hyperthyroidism.

The V and J ends lost 4 bases and 7 bases, in that order; junction bases with no gene match: 7. Germline V gene data show CDR1 as SGHKS and CDR2 as YYEKEE (reference sequence). CDR3 length: 13 residues. TCR beta CDR3 sequences were amplified from RNA transcripts. Primed by the HTBI set, a first-round RT-PCR was run on the TCR CDR3. One entry per CDR3 protein, called by TCRdb with MiXCR from the multiplex PCR reads. The sample shows some 300,000 distinct CDR3 sequences, roughly 13% of them seen only once. Sequencing input: blood. The chain is built from TRBV5-5 and TRBJ1-2; 7 bases line up with TRBD1. The receptor was derived from a woman aged 40 to 49 with Graves' hyperthyroidism. CDR3 amino acids: CASSQGGLSGYTF. The CDR3 DNA sequence: TGTGCCAGCAGCCAGGGGGGGCTTAGTGGCTACACCTTC.